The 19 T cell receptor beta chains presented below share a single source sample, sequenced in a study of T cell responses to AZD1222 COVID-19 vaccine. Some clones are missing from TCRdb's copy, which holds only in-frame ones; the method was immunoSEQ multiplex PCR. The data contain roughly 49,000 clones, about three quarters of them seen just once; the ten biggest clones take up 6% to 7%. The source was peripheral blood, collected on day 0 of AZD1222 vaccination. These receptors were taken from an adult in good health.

This CDR3 is CASSQILGGYNEQFF. The CDR3 DNA reads TGTGCCAGCAGCCAAATTCTGGGGGGTTACAATGAGCAGTTCTTC. The genes are TRBV14 and TRBJ2-1; the D gene is possibly TRBD2 (6 bases). V lost 2 bases and J 4 bases, leaving 12 bases between the germline ends. There are 15 residues in the CDR3. From germline, CDR1 is SGHDN and CDR2 FVKESK. Full variable domain (outside the CDR3, taken from reference TRBV14 and TRBJ2-1): EAGVTQFPSHSVIEKGQTVTLRCDPISGHDNLYWYRRVMGKEIKFLLHFVKESKQDESGMPNNRFLAERTGGTYSTLKVQPAELEDSGVYFCASSQILGGYNEQFFGPGTRLTVL.

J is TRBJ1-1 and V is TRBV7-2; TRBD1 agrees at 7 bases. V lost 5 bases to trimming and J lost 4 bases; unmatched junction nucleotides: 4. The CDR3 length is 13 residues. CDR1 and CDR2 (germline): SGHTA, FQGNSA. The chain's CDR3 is CASSVQGSTEAFF. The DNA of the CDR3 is TGTGCCAGCAGCGTACAGGGGAGCACTGAAGCTTTCTTT.

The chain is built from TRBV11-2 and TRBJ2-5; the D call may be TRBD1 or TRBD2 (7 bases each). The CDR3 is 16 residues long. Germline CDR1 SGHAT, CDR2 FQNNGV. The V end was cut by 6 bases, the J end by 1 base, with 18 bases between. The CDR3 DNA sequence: TGTGCCAGCAGGAAAGCAGGGGGGGTGACCCAAGAGACCCAGTACTTC. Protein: CASRKAGGVTQETQYF. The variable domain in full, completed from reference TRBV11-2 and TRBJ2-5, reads EAGVAQSPRYKIIEKRQSVAFWCNPISGHATLYWYQQILGQGPKLLIQFQNNGVVDDSQLPKDRFSAERLKGVDSTLKIQPAKLEDSAVYLCASRKAGGVTQETQYFGPGTRLLVL.

CDR3 sequence (DNA): TGTGCCAGCAGCCAAAGCCATGAAAAACTGTTTTTT. Protein: CASSQSHEKLFF. The chain combines TRBV3-1 (or the pseudogene TRBV3-2) with TRBJ1-4; no definite D call. Trimming took 2 bases from V and 6 from J, leaving 4 bases between them. CDR3 size: 12 residues. Germline V gives CDR1 LGHDT, CDR2 YNNKEL (reference sequence).

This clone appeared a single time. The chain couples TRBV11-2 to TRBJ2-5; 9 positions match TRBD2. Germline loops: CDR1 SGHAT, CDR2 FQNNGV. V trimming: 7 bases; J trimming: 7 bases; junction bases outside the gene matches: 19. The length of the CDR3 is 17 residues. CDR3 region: CASTAGVAGGLWATQYF. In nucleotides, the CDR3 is TGTGCCAGCACCGCGGGAGTGGCGGGGGGGTTATGGGCGACCCAGTACTTC.

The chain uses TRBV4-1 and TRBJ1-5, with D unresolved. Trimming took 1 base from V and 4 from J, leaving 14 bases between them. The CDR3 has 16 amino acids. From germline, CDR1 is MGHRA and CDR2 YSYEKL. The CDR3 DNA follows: TGCGCCAGCAGCCAAGGCAAGGGCCTGTGGAATCAGCCCCAGCATTTT. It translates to CASSQGKGLWNQPQHF.

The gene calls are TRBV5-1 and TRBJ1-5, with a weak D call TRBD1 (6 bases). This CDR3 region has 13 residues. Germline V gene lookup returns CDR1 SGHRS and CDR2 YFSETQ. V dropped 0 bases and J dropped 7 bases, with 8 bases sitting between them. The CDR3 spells CASSLDQGQPQHF. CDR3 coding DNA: TGCGCCAGCAGCTTGGACCAGGGGCAGCCCCAGCATTTT.

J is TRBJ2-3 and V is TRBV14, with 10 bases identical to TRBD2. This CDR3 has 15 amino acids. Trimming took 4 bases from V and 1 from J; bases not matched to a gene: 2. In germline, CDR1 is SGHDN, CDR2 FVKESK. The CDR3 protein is CASSPLAGGTDTQYF. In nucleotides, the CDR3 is TGTGCCAGCAGCCCCCTAGCGGGAGGCACAGATACGCAGTATTTT.

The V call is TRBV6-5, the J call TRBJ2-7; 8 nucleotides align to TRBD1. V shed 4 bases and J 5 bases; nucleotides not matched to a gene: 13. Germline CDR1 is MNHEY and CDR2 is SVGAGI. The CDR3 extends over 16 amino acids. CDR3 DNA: TGTGCCAGCAGTTCACGGGTAGGGCAGGGGGCAGACGAGCAGTACTTC. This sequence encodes CASSSRVGQGADEQYF.

The DNA of the CDR3 is TGCAGCGTTGAACAGGGTTTTACTGAAGCTTTCTTT. Its translation is CSVEQGFTEAFF. V and J are TRBV29-1 and TRBJ1-1; D is possibly TRBD1 (5 bases). The CDR3 length is 12 residues. V dropped 2 bases and J dropped 5 bases, with 9 bases sitting between them. Germline V CDR1 and CDR2: SQVTM, ANQGSEA.

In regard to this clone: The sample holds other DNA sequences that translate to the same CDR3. The CDR3 DNA sequence: TGTGCCAGCAGTTTGGACCAAGAGACCCAGTACTTC. It is translated as CASSLDQETQYF. The V gene is TRBV27, the J gene TRBJ2-5; no firm D call. The CDR3 extends over 12 amino acids. Trimming cost V 3 bases and J 0 bases, with 2 bases left between them. Per germline, CDR1 MNHEY and CDR2 SMNVEV (reference sequence).

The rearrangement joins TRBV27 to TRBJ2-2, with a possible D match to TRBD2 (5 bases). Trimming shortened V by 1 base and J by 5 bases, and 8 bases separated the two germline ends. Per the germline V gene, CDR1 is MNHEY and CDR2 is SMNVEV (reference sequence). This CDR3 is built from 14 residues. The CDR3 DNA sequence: TGTGCCAGCAGTTTATGGGGAGAGACCGGGGAGCTGTTTTTT. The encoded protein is CASSLWGETGELFF.

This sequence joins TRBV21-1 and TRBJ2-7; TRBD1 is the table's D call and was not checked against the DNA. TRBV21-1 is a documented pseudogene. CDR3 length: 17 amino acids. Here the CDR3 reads CASSQGSSGQGPYEQYV. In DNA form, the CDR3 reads TGTGCCAGCAGCCAAGGGTCCTCGGGACAGGGACCCTACGAGCAGTACGTC.

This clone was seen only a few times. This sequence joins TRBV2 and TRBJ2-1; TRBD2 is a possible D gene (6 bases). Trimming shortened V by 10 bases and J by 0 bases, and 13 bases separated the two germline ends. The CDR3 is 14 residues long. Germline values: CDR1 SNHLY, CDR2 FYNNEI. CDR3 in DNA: TGTGCCACCTCGGGGAGGAGCTCCTACAATGAGCAGTTCTTC. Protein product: CATSGRSSYNEQFF.

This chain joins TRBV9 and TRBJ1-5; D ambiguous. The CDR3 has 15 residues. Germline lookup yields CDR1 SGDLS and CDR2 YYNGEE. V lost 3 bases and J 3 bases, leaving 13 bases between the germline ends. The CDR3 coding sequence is TGTGCCAGCAGCGCCACTAGTGGCGTCAATCAGCCCCAGCATTTT. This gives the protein CASSATSGVNQPQHF.

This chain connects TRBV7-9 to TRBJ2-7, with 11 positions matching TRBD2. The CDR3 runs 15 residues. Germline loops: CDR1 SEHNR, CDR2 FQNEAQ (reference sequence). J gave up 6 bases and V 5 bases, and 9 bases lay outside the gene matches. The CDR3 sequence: CASSGGSSGRPEQYF. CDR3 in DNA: TGTGCCAGCAGCGGGGGGTCTAGCGGGAGGCCCGAGCAGTACTTC.

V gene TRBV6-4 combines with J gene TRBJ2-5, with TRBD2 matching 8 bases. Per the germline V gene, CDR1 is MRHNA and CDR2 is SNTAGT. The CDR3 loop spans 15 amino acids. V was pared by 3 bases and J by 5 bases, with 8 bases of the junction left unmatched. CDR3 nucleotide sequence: TGTGCCAGCAGTGAGTCGGGGGGGCAAGCTGAGACCCAGTACTTC. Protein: CASSESGGQAETQYF.

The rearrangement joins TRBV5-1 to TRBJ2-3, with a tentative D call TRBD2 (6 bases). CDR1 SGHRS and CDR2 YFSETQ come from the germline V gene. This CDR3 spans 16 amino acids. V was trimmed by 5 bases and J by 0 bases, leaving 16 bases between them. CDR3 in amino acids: CASSTGLARSTDTQYF. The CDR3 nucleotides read TGCGCCAGCAGTACGGGACTTGCTAGAAGCACAGATACGCAGTATTTT.

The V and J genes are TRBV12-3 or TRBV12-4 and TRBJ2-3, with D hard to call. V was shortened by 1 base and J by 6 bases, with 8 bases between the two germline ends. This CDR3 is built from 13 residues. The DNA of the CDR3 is TGTGCCAGCAGTTTAGGGGCCCTCGATACGCAGTATTTT. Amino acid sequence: CASSLGALDTQYF.